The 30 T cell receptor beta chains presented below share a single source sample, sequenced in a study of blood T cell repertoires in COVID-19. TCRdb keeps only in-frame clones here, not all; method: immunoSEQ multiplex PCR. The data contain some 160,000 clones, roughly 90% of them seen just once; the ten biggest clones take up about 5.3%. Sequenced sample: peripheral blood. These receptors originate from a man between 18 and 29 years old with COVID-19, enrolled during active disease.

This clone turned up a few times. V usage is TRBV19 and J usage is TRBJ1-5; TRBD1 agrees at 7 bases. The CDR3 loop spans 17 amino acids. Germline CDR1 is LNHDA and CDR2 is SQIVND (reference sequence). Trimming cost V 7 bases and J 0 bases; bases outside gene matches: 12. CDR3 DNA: TGTGCCAGTATGCTCTTGGACAGGATGAATAGCAATCAGCCCCAGCATTTT. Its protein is CASMLLDRMNSNQPQHF. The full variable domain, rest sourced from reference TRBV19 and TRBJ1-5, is DGGITQSPKYLFRKEGQNVTLSCEQNLNHDAMYWYRQDPGQGLRLIYYSQIVNDFQKGDIAEGYSVSREKKESFPLTVTSAQKNPTAFYLCASMLLDRMNSNQPQHFGDGTRLSIL.

The CDR3 loop is CASSLDRERQYF. The CDR3 coding sequence is TGTGCCAGCAGCTTAGACCGAGAAAGGCAGTACTTC. The rearrangement joins TRBV11-1 to TRBJ2-7; no clear D. V lost 1 base, J lost 9 bases, and 10 bases lay in between. In germline, CDR1 is SGHAT, CDR2 FQDESV (reference sequence). The CDR3 spans 12 residues.

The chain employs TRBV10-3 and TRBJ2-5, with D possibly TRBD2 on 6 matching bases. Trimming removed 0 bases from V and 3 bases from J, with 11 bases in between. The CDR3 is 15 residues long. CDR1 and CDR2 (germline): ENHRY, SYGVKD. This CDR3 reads CAISESPSAKETQYF. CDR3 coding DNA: TGTGCCATCAGTGAGTCCCCTAGCGCAAAAGAGACCCAGTACTTC.

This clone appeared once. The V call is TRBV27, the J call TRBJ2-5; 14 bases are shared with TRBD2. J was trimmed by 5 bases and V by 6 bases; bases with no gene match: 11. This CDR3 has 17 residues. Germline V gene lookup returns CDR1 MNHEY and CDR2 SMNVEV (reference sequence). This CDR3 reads CASSRRLAGGPGETQYF. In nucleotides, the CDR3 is TGTGCCAGCAGCCGACGACTAGCGGGAGGGCCCGGGGAGACCCAGTACTTC.

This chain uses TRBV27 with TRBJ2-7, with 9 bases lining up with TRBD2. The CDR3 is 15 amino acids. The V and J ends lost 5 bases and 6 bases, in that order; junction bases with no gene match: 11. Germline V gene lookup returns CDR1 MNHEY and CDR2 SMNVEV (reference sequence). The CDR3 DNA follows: TGTGCCAGCAGTCGTCTTAGCGGGAGTATGACCGAGCAGTACTTC. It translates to CASSRLSGSMTEQYF.

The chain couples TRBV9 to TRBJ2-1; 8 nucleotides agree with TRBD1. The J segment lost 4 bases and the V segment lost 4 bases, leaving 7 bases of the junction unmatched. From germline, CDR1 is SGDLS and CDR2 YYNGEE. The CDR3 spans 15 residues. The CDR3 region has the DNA TGTGCCAGCAGCATAGGGACAGGAGTTTACAATGAGCAGTTCTTC. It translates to CASSIGTGVYNEQFF.

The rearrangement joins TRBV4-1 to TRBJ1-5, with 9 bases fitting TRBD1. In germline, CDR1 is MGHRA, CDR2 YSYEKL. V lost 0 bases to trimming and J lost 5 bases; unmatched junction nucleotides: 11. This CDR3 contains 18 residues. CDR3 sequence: CASSQEEPGQGSDQPQHF. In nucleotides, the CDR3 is TGCGCCAGCAGCCAAGAAGAACCGGGACAGGGTTCAGATCAGCCCCAGCATTTT.

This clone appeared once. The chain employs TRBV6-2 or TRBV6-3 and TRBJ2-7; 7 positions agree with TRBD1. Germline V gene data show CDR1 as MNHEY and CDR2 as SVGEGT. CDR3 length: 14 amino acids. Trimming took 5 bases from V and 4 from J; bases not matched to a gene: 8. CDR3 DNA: TGTGCCAGCAGTCTTCAAGGGGGCGCATACGAGCAGTACTTC. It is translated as CASSLQGGAYEQYF.

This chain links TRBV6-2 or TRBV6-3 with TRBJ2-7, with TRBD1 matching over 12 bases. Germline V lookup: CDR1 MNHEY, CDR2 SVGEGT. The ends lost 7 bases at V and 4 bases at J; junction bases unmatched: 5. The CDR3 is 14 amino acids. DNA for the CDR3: TGTGCCAGCAACCCGGGACAGGGGGCATACGAGCAGTACTTC. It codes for CASNPGQGAYEQYF.

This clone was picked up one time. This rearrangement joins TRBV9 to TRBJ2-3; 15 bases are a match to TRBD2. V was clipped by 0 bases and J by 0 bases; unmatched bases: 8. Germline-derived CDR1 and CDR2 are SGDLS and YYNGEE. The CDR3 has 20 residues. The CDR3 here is CASSVGGGLAGGVSTDTQYF. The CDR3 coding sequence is TGTGCCAGCAGCGTAGGAGGCGGACTAGCGGGAGGGGTGAGCACAGATACGCAGTATTTT.

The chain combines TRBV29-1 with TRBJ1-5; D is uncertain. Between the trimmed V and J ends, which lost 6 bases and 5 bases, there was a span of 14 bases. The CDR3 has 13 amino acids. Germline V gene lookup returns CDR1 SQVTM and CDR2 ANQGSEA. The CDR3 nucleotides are TGCAGCGTGATACCGACTGGCGATCAGCCCCAGCATTTT. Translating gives CSVIPTGDQPQHF.

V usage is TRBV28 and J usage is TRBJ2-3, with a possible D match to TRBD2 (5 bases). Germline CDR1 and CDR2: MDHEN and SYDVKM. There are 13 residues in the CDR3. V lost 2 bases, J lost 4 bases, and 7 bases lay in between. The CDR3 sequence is CASSLVASDTQYF. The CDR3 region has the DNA TGTGCCAGCAGTTTAGTAGCGTCAGATACGCAGTATTTT.

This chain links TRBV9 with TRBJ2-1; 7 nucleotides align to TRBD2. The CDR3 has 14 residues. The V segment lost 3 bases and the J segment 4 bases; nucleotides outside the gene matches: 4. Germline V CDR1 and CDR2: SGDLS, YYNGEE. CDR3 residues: CASSERDRYNEQFF. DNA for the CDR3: TGTGCCAGCAGCGAGCGGGATAGATACAATGAGCAGTTCTTC.

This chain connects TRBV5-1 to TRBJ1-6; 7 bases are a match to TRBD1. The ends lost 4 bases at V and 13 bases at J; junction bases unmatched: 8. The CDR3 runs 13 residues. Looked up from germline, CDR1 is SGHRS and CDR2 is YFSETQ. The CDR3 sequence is CASSITGAGPLHF. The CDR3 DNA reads TGCGCCAGCAGCATAACAGGGGCCGGTCCCCTCCACTTT.

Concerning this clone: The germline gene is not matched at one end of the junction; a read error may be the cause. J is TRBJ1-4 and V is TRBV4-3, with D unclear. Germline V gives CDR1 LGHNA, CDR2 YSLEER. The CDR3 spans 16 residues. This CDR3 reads CASSQDLITTNEKLLF. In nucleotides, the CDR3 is TGCGCCAGCAGCCAAGATCTCATTACAACTAATGAAAAACTGCTTTTT.

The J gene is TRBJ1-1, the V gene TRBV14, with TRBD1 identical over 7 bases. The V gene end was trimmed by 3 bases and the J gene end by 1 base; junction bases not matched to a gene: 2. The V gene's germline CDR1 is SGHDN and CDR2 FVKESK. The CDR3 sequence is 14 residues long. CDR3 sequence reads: CASSHRTGNTEAFF. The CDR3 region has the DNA TGTGCCAGCAGCCACCGGACAGGGAACACTGAAGCTTTCTTT.

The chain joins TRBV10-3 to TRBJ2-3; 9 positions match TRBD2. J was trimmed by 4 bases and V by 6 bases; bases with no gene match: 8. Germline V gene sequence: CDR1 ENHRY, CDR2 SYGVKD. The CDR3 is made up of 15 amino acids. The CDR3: CAISQPTSGPDTQYF. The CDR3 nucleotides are TGTGCCATCAGCCAACCAACTAGCGGGCCAGATACGCAGTATTTT.

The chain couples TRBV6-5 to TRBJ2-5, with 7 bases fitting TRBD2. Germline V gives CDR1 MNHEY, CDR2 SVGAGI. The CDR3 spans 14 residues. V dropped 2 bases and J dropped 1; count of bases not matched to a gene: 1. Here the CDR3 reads CASSYASGQETQYF. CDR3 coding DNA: TGTGCCAGCAGTTACGCTAGCGGCCAAGAGACCCAGTACTTC.

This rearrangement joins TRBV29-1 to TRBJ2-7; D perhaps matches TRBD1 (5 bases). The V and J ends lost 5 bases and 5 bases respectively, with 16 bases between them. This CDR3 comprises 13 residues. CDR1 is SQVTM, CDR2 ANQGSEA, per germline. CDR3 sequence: CSVSFQGENEQYF. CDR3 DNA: TGCAGCGTTTCTTTCCAGGGCGAGAACGAGCAGTACTTC.

The CDR3 region is CASSWDRAVPYEQYF. The CDR3 nucleotides read TGTGCCAGCAGCTGGGACAGGGCAGTCCCCTACGAGCAGTACTTC. The chain has TRBV7-9 and TRBJ2-7, with 9 nucleotides matching TRBD1. Losses at the gene ends were 4 bases for V and 2 bases for J; bases not matched to a gene: 6. Looked up from germline, CDR1 is SEHNR and CDR2 is FQNEAQ (reference sequence). The CDR3 has 15 residues.

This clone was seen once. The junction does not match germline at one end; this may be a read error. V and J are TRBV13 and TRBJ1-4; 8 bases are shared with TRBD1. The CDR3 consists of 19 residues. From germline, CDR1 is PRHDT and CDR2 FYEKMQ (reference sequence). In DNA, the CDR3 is TGTGCCAGCAGCACCCAGTTCGGGACAGGTCCTAATTTTAATGAAAAACTGCTTTTT. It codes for CASSTQFGTGPNFNEKLLF.

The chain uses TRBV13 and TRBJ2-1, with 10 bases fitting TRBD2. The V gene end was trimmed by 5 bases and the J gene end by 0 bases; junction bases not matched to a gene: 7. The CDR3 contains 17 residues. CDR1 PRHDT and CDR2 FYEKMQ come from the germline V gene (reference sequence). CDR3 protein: CASSQTSGPSSYNEQFF. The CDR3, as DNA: TGTGCCAGCAGCCAGACTAGCGGGCCGAGCTCCTACAATGAGCAGTTCTTC.

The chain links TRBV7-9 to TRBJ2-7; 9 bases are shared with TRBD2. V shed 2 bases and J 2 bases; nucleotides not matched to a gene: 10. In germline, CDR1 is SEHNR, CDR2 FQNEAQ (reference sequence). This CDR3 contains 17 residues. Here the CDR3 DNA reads TGTGCCAGCAGCTTATGGAGGACTAGCGCCGCTACCTACGAGCAGTACTTC. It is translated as CASSLWRTSAATYEQYF.

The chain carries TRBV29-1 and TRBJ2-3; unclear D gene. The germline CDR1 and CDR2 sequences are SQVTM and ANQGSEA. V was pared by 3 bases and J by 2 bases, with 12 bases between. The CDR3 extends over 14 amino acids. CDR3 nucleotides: TGCAGCGTTGATGACACCATTTCCACAGATACGCAGTATTTT. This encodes CSVDDTISTDTQYF.

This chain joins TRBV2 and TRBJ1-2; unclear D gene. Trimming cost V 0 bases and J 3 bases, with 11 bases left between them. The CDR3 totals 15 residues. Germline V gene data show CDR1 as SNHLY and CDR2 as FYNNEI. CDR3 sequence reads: CASSEALGGYYGYTF. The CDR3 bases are TGTGCCAGCAGTGAAGCGCTTGGCGGATACTATGGCTACACCTTC.

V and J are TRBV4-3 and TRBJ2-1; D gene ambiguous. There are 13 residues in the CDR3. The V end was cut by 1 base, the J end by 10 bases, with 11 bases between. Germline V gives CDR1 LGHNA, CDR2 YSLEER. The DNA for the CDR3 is TGCGCCAGCAGCCAAGGAGCGTCACTAGAGCAGTTCTTC. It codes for CASSQGASLEQFF.

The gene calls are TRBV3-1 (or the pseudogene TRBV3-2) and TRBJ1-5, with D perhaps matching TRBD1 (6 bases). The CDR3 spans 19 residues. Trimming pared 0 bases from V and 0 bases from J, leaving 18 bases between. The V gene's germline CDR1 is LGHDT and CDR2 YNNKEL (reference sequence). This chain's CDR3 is CASSQEVAGAAYSNQPQHF. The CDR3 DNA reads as TGTGCCAGCAGCCAAGAGGTGGCAGGGGCCGCATATAGCAATCAGCCCCAGCATTTT.

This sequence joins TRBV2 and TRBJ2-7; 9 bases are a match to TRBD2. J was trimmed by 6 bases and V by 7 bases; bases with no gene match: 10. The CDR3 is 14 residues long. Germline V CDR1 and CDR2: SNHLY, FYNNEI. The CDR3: CASTQVAGAVEQYF. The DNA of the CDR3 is TGTGCCAGCACCCAGGTAGCGGGAGCGGTCGAGCAGTACTTC.

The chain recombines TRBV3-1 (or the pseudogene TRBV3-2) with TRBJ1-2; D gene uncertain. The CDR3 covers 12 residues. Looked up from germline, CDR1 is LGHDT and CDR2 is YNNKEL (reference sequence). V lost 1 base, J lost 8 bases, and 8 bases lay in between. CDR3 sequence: CASSQGWRGYTF. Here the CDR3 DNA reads TGTGCCAGCAGCCAAGGGTGGAGGGGCTACACCTTC.

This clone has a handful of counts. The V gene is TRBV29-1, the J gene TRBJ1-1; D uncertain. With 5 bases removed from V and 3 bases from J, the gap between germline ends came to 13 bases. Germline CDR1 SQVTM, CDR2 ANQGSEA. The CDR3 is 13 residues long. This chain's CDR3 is CSVQTSRDTEAFF. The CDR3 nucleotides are TGCAGCGTTCAAACGAGCCGGGACACTGAAGCTTTCTTT.